The 14 T cell receptor beta chains reported below all come from one sample, sequenced in a study of blood T cells in healthy people across ages. A second about 7 to 11 cycle PCR used barcoded and J-beta primers. TCRdb reprocessed the 5' RACE reads via MiXCR and lists one record per CDR3 protein. In the table there are 1,800,000 or so distinct CDR3 sequences, around 42% of which are singletons. The sequencing sample was made of blood. These receptors came from a human donor in good health.

This clonotype was counted between two and nine times. This rearrangement joins TRBV7-9 to TRBJ2-3; D not certain. V shed 2 bases and J shed 0 bases, with 9 bases lying between them. The CDR3 totals 15 residues. From germline, CDR1 is SEHNR and CDR2 FQNEAQ (reference sequence). CDR3 sequence: CASSLNIISTDTQYF. In DNA, the CDR3 is TGTGCCAGCAGCTTAAACATAATTAGCACAGATACGCAGTATTTT.

The chain combines TRBV2 with TRBJ2-3; 7 bases match TRBD1. Trimming cost V 1 base and J 6 bases; bases outside gene matches: 13. The germline V gene encodes CDR1 SNHLY and CDR2 FYNNEI. The CDR3 sequence is 17 residues long. The CDR3, as DNA: TGTGCCAGCAGTGAAGTCTTGTCAGGGGGACGATGGGATACGCAGTATTTT. This translates into CASSEVLSGGRWDTQYF.

The rearrangement links TRBV29-1 to TRBJ1-1; the D gene is possibly TRBD1 (5 bases). This CDR3 has 12 amino acids. V shed 4 bases and J shed 6 bases, with 12 bases lying between them. Per germline, CDR1 SQVTM and CDR2 ANQGSEA. The CDR3 DNA reads as TGCAGCGTTGTAAGGGTAGGGGCTGAAGCTTTCTTT. Translation gives CSVVRVGAEAFF.

This clonotype has more than one count but fewer than ten. This chain joins TRBV11-2 and TRBJ1-1; the D gene is possibly TRBD1 (5 bases). Germline V gene sequence: CDR1 SGHAT, CDR2 FQNNGV. The CDR3 contains 14 residues. V lost 1 base and J 3 bases, leaving 9 bases between the germline ends. Here the CDR3 reads CASSLAPGHTEAFF. The CDR3 DNA sequence: TGTGCCAGCAGCTTAGCGCCGGGGCACACTGAAGCTTTCTTT.

This chain uses TRBV4-1 with TRBJ2-3, with D perhaps assigned TRBD1 or TRBD2 (6 bases each). Trimming took 4 bases from V and 2 from J, leaving 16 bases between them. This CDR3 is 16 amino acids long. The V gene's germline CDR1 is MGHRA and CDR2 YSYEKL. The CDR3 protein is CASSPLGTGATDTQYF. The CDR3 nucleotides read TGCGCCAGCAGCCCCCTAGGAACGGGGGCCACAGATACGCAGTATTTT.

As for this clonotype: At one end the junction does not follow the germline gene, possibly because of a read error. The J gene is TRBJ2-1, the V gene TRBV29-1; D remains unclear. The CDR3 length is 14 residues. The germline V gene encodes CDR1 SQVTM and CDR2 ANQGSEA. The CDR3 bases are TGCAGCGTTGAAGTGCTGAGCTCCTACAATGGGCAGTTCTTC. It specifies CSVEVLSSYNGQFF.

V gene TRBV4-1 combines with J gene TRBJ1-2, with TRBD1 matching over 7 bases. CDR3 length: 14 residues. With 1 base clipped from V and 5 bases from J, the junction kept 4 bases outside the gene matches. The germline V gene encodes CDR1 MGHRA and CDR2 YSYEKL. CDR3 protein: CASSQGWDSYGYTF. The CDR3 bases are TGCGCCAGCAGCCAAGGTTGGGACAGTTATGGCTACACCTTC.

This chain links TRBV10-3 with TRBJ2-7; no reliable D call. V shed 1 base and J shed 3 bases, with 4 bases lying between them. This CDR3 is built from 12 residues. CDR1 ENHRY and CDR2 SYGVKD come from the germline V gene. The CDR3 here is CAISEFSYEQYF. Written as DNA, the CDR3 is TGTGCCATCAGTGAGTTCAGCTACGAGCAGTACTTC.

This chain joins TRBV6-5 and TRBJ1-1, with TRBD1 matching 8 bases. Germline V gene sequence: CDR1 MNHEY, CDR2 SVGAGI. V gave up 0 bases and J gave up 2 bases; unmatched junction bases: 8. The CDR3 is 17 amino acids. DNA for the CDR3: TGTGCCAGCAGTTACTCGGGCAGGGGGCGGATAAACACTGAAGCTTTCTTT. It encodes CASSYSGRGRINTEAFF.

V and J are TRBV7-8 and TRBJ2-1; 8 nucleotides align to TRBD2. V lost 1 base, J lost 3 bases, and 11 bases stayed unmatched. Germline CDR1 is SGHVS and CDR2 is FQNEAQ. CDR3 length: 18 residues. CDR3 in DNA: TGTGCCAGCAGCTTAGGCCCGGCTAGCGGGTATTTCTACAATGAGCAGTTCTTC. It is translated as CASSLGPASGYFYNEQFF. Supplemented by reference TRBV7-8 and TRBJ2-1, the full variable domain reads GAGVSQSPRYKVAKRGQDVALRCDPISGHVSLFWYQQALGQGPEFLTYFQNEAQLDKSGLPSDRFFAERPEGSVSTLKIQRTQQEDSAVYLCASSLGPASGYFYNEQFFGPGTRLTVL.

About this clonotype itself: The limits of the CDR3 on the DNA are not certain, so only TCRdb's listed CDR3 is given. This sequence joins TRBV9 and TRBJ2-1. Per the germline V gene, CDR1 is SGDLS and CDR2 is YYNGEE. The CDR3 comprises 15 residues, both ends counted. CDR3 sequence reads: CASSVAGGSYNERFF.

The genes are TRBV27 and TRBJ2-5; D is undetermined. V lost 1 base to trimming and J lost 5 bases, with 17 bases between them. CDR3 length equals 16 residues. CDR1 is MNHEY, CDR2 SMNVEV, per germline (reference sequence). The CDR3, as DNA: TGTGCCAGCAGTTTATTGGGCCGGAACGGAAGGGAGACCCAGTACTTC. Amino acids: CASSLLGRNGRETQYF.

This clonotype has just a few counts. The genes are TRBV29-1 and TRBJ1-1, with 9 positions matching TRBD1. V was clipped by 5 bases and J by 5 bases; unmatched bases: 9. This CDR3 has 14 amino acids. CDR1 SQVTM and CDR2 ANQGSEA come from the germline V gene. The CDR3 DNA is TGCAGCGTTCCACACAGGGGGCTTTGGACTGAAGCTTTCTTT. This translates into CSVPHRGLWTEAFF.

The J gene is TRBJ2-6, the V gene TRBV21-1. TRBV21-1 is annotated as a pseudogene. This CDR3 region has 14 residues. The CDR3 here is CASSKDYRANVLTF. CDR3 nucleotide sequence: TGTGCCAGCAGCAAAGATTATAGGGCCAACGTCCTGACTTTC.